This TCR beta chain was captured by sequencing in a study of shared clonotypes between healthy human individuals. The CDR3 has 13 residues. V dropped 4 bases and J dropped 2 bases, with 9 bases sitting between them. Per germline, CDR1 ENHRY and CDR2 SYGVKD. Sequencing used immunoSEQ multiplex PCR; TCRdb keeps in-frame clones, though not all of them. Among about 1 million clones listed, around 74% were seen once. The chain uses TRBV10-3 and TRBJ2-7; TRBD1 might be the D (5 bases). This TCR was sampled from a man aged 18 to 30 in good health. The specimen sequenced was memory CD4+ T cells sorted from blood. Specified subset: CD45RA-negative fraction. The CDR3 DNA sequence: TGTGCCATCAGTGGACAGATCACCTACGAGCAGTACTTC. As protein: CAISGQITYEQYF.